These 20 T cell receptor beta chains originate from one sample sequenced in a study of regulatory T cells in long-lasting Graves disease. Described time point: persistent/refractory GD, antithyroid drugs over 5 years with positive TRAb. There was RNA extracted from PBMCs, and the TCR library was made from it. Construction of TCR beta libraries relied on iRepertoire HTBI primers and on Arm-PCR targeting CDR3 regions. Each CDR3 protein gets one entry after TCRdb re-called the multiplex PCR reads with MiXCR. The sample records 400,000 to 450,000 distinct CDR3 sequences, less than 25% being singletons. Here the sequenced sample was peripheral blood mononuclear cells (PBMCs), taken when the disease was refractory, from a patient treated with antithyroid drugs. These receptors were collected from a female donor with Graves disease.

The rearrangement links TRBV27 to TRBJ2-1; 9 nucleotides align to TRBD2. Unmatched junction bases numbered 12, after V lost 5 bases and J lost 13 bases. CDR3 length: 14 amino acids. The germline gives CDR1 MNHEY, CDR2 SMNVEV (reference sequence). The CDR3 sequence is CASSPAIAGVVQFF. In DNA, the CDR3 is TGTGCCAGCAGTCCAGCTATAGCGGGAGTGGTACAGTTCTTC.

The J gene is TRBJ2-5, the V gene TRBV20-1, with D perhaps matching TRBD1 (5 bases). V gave up 2 bases and J gave up 2 bases, with 18 bases separating them. The CDR3 is 16 amino acids. CDR1 and CDR2 (germline): DFQATT, SNEGSKA (reference sequence). CDR3: CSARPDRPGSQETQYF. The CDR3 bases are TGCAGTGCTAGACCCGACAGACCTGGCTCACAAGAGACCCAGTACTTC.

This clonotype was counted ten times or more. The chain recombines TRBV20-1 with TRBJ1-2; TRBD1 is a possible D gene (5 bases). This CDR3 has 14 residues. Germline-derived CDR1 and CDR2 are DFQATT and SNEGSKA (reference sequence). V was trimmed by 0 bases and J by 6 bases, leaving 14 bases between them. As DNA, the CDR3 is TGCAGTGCTAGAGATCATACCAGGGAGCATGGCTACACCTTC. Protein: CSARDHTREHGYTF.

The rearrangement links TRBV10-3 to TRBJ2-2, with 9 bases that match TRBD1. Germline V gene data show CDR1 as ENHRY and CDR2 as SYGVKD. The CDR3 totals 16 residues. V shed 4 bases, J shed 4 bases, and the junction held 7 bases outside the gene matches. In DNA, the CDR3 is TGTGCCATCAGTGGACCGGGACAGGGTGCCACCGGGGAGCTGTTTTTT. Residues: CAISGPGQGATGELFF.

There are a few counts of this clonotype. This rearrangement joins TRBV7-2 to TRBJ1-2; D not certain. The CDR3 runs to 15 residues. Germline loops: CDR1 SGHTA, CDR2 FQGNSA. V lost 1 base, J lost 4 bases, and 13 bases lay in between. CDR3 DNA: TGTGCCAGCAGCTTAGACGGCGGCAGGATCTATGGCTACACCTTC. Translated: CASSLDGGRIYGYTF.

The CDR3 is CASTRGGGGTEAFF. The CDR3 nucleotides are TGTGCCAGCACCAGAGGGGGGGGTGGCACTGAAGCTTTCTTT. The rearrangement links TRBV6-1 to TRBJ1-1; D is possibly TRBD1 (6 bases). V shed 7 bases and J shed 4 bases, with 16 bases lying between them. CDR1 MNHNS and CDR2 SASEGT come from the germline V gene. The length of the CDR3 is 14 residues.

The chain joins TRBV6-5 to TRBJ2-3; D may be TRBD2 (6 bases). Germline V gene lookup returns CDR1 MNHEY and CDR2 SVGAGI. The CDR3 loop spans 15 amino acids. The V end was cut by 2 bases, the J end by 3 bases, with 12 bases between. In DNA form, the CDR3 reads TGTGCCAGCAGTTACGGTCGCGGGGAGACAGATACGCAGTATTTT. Translation: CASSYGRGETDTQYF.

The chain links TRBV30 to TRBJ2-1; TRBD1 is a possible D gene (5 bases). Trimming left V 3 bases short and J 10 bases short, with 13 bases between. This CDR3 comprises 12 residues. The germline CDR1 and CDR2 sequences are GTSNPN and SVGIG (reference sequence). The CDR3 loop reads CAWSEQVPEQFF. The CDR3, as DNA: TGTGCCTGGAGCGAACAGGTACCCGAGCAGTTCTTC.

This clonotype was seen ten or more times. The chain carries TRBV29-1 and TRBJ2-5, with D tentatively TRBD1 or TRBD2 (5 bases each). CDR1 SQVTM and CDR2 ANQGSEA come from the germline V gene. There are 14 residues in the CDR3. V was clipped by 6 bases and J by 5 bases, with 19 bases between them. The CDR3 sequence: CSVEQVPGWETQYF. The CDR3 region has the DNA TGCAGCGTAGAACAGGTCCCGGGATGGGAGACCCAGTACTTC.

This chain joins TRBV27 and TRBJ1-2; D gene uncertain. Trimming stripped 1 base from V and 4 bases from J, with 13 bases between. The germline CDR1 and CDR2 sequences are MNHEY and SMNVEV (reference sequence). There are 15 residues in the CDR3. CDR3 amino acids: CASSLFNEGSYGYTF. CDR3 DNA: TGTGCCAGCAGTTTATTTAATGAGGGAAGCTATGGCTACACCTTC.

This clonotype appeared a few times. At one end the junction does not follow the germline gene, possibly because of a read error. The chain combines TRBV11-2 with TRBJ2-7; maybe TRBD1 (6 bases). Germline V gives CDR1 SGHAT, CDR2 FQNNGV. CDR3 length equals 12 residues. The CDR3 region has the DNA TGTGCCAGCAGCTTGACAGGTTTTGAGCGGTACTTC. Translation: CASSLTGFERYF.

This clonotype was observed many times. V usage is TRBV6-5 and J usage is TRBJ2-7; weak D call: TRBD2 (7 bases). V lost 4 bases and J 2 bases, leaving 15 bases between the germline ends. Germline V CDR1 and CDR2: MNHEY, SVGAGI. The CDR3 is 15 residues long. The CDR3 DNA follows: TGTGCCAGCAGTTCCCTCGCGGGGGCGGCCTACGAGCAGTACTTC. It specifies CASSSLAGAAYEQYF.

This clonotype turned up a few times. The CDR3 bases are TGTGCCAGCAGTCCTCTCGGGGATTGGGAGACCCAGTACTTC. Residues: CASSPLGDWETQYF. The gene calls are TRBV27 and TRBJ2-5; tentatively, D is TRBD2 (5 bases). CDR3 length equals 14 residues. Trimming shortened V by 5 bases and J by 5 bases, and 15 bases separated the two germline ends. Looked up from germline, CDR1 is MNHEY and CDR2 is SMNVEV (reference sequence).

The J gene is TRBJ1-3, the V gene TRBV29-1; a weak D match, TRBD1 (5 bases). CDR1 is SQVTM and CDR2 is ANQGSEA in the germline V gene. Trimming cost V 7 bases and J 1 base, with 17 bases left between them. The length of the CDR3 is 15 residues. The CDR3 is CSAGTGRVSGNTIYF. As DNA, the CDR3 is TGCAGCGCAGGGACGGGCAGGGTATCTGGAAACACCATATATTTT.

This rearrangement joins TRBV7-9 to TRBJ1-1; D may be TRBD1 (6 bases). CDR3 size: 15 residues. V was shortened by 5 bases and J by 0 bases, with 13 bases between the two germline ends. Germline V gives CDR1 SEHNR, CDR2 FQNEAQ (reference sequence). CDR3 amino acids: CASSPGGALNTEAFF. The CDR3 nucleotides read TGTGCCAGCAGCCCCGGGGGGGCCTTGAACACTGAAGCTTTCTTT.

The V and J genes are TRBV7-2 and TRBJ2-2, with unresolved D. The CDR3 has 14 amino acids. CDR1 is SGHTA, CDR2 FQGNSA, per germline. V shed 3 bases and J shed 4 bases, with 9 bases lying between them. The CDR3 region has the DNA TGTGCCAGCAGCTTCGGAACTTCCACCGGGGAGCTGTTTTTT. Its protein product is CASSFGTSTGELFF.

The chain couples TRBV7-2 to TRBJ1-3; D is unclear. This CDR3 has 16 amino acids. Trimming left V 2 bases short and J 0 bases short, with 11 bases between. The germline V gene encodes CDR1 SGHTA and CDR2 FQGNSA. CDR3 in amino acids: CASSLSAGSSGNTIYF. The DNA of the CDR3 is TGTGCCAGCAGCTTATCAGCGGGAAGCTCTGGAAACACCATATATTTT.

This clonotype has at least ten counts. The chain is built from TRBV2 and TRBJ1-4; the match to TRBD1 covers 10 bases. Germline V lookup: CDR1 SNHLY, CDR2 FYNNEI. The CDR3 contains 15 residues. Germline trimming cut 4 bases from V and 3 bases from J; bases unmatched to any gene: 2. CDR3 in amino acids: CASSGTGGSNEKLFF. In DNA form, the CDR3 reads TGTGCCAGCAGTGGGACAGGGGGTTCTAATGAAAAACTGTTTTTT.

This clonotype has a handful of counts. The chain links TRBV13 to TRBJ1-2, with D possibly being TRBD1 (6 bases). V gave up 7 bases and J gave up 3 bases, with 12 bases separating them. The CDR3 sequence is 13 residues long. Germline assignment: CDR1 PRHDT and CDR2 FYEKMQ (reference sequence). The CDR3 here is CASTTTGYYGYTF. The CDR3 DNA follows: TGTGCCAGCACCACCACAGGGTACTATGGCTACACCTTC.

There are a few counts of this clonotype. The chain carries TRBV3-1 and TRBJ1-2; 10 bases map to TRBD1. CDR3 length: 14 residues. CDR1 LGHDT and CDR2 YNNKEL come from the germline V gene (reference sequence). V gave up 3 bases and J gave up 7 bases; unmatched junction bases: 5. The CDR3 bases are TGTGCCAGCAGCCAGCTGACAGGGGGCCGTGGCTACACCTTC. This gives the protein CASSQLTGGRGYTF.